This T cell receptor beta chain comes out of a study of radiotherapy plus CTLA-4 blockade in lung cancer. Study details: Among patients, around 18% showed objective responses, and about 30% had disease control. The study's findings and limits: Blood TCR clones of tumor origin expanded after radiotherapy plus ipilimumab. Reported findings show early blood T cell clone dynamics, with interferon-beta, best predicted response.

This CDR3 comprises 11 residues. V lost 5 bases, J lost 6 bases, and 6 bases lay in between. Germline V lookup: CDR1 SGHNT, CDR2 YENEEA. Method: immunoSEQ multiplex PCR; TCRdb's copy keeps in-frame clones and lacks some. This sample carries 60,000 to 70,000 clones, approximately 79% of them seen once, and the ten largest clones take about 10%. Comment on this clone: What it binds is unknown.

People whose metastatic non-small-cell lung cancer was chemo-refractory got focal radiation along with CTLA-4 blockade by ipilimumab. The sequencing used peripheral blood, collected from a patient treated with radiotherapy plus ipilimumab. The chain links TRBV11-3 to TRBJ2-3; D is undetermined. The source is a human donor with non-small cell lung cancer who had a complete response to radiotherapy plus ipilimumab. The CDR3 here is CASSPADTQYF. CDR3 nucleotide sequence: TGTGCCAGCAGCCCGGCGGATACGCAGTATTTT.